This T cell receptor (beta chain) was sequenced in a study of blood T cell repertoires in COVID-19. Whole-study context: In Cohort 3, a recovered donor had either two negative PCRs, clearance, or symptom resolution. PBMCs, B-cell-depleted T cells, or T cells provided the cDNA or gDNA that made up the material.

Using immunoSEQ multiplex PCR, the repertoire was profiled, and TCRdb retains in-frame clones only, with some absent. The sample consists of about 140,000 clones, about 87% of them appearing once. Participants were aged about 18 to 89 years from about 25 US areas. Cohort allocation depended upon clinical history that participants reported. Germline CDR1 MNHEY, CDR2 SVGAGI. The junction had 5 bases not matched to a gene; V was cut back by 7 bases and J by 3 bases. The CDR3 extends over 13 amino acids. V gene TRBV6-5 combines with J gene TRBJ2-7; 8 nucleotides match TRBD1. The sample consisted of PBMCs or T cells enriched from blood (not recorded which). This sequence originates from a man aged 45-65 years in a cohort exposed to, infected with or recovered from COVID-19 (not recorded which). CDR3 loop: CASTYGQGYEQYF. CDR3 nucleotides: TGTGCCAGCACCTACGGACAGGGCTACGAGCAGTACTTC.